This T cell receptor beta chain came from a study of shared clonotypes between healthy human individuals. Naive CD8 cells lacked CD45RO, underwent positive selection for CCR7 and left out terminally differentiated effector memory CD45RA+ cells. Once extracted for a subset, genomic DNA was divided evenly among several immunoSEQ plates. Repertoires were generated with immunoSEQ multiplex PCR, while TCRdb's copy carries only in-frame clones and drops some. This table holds about 2.1 million clones, 90% to 95% found once. This CDR3 is built from 13 residues. J lost 4 bases, V lost 7 bases, and 6 bases had no gene match. CDR1 and CDR2 (germline): LNHDA, SQIVND (reference sequence).

The sequence was collected from a man aged 18 to 29 in good health. Some clones in this sample may be carry-over from other donors' samples. The V and J genes are TRBV19 and TRBJ1-2; 7 nucleotides line up with TRBD1. Sequencing input: naive CD8+ T cells from PBMCs. CDR3 in amino acids: CASNPTGFYGYTF. The CDR3 DNA sequence: TGTGCCAGTAACCCGACAGGGTTCTATGGCTACACCTTC.